These 6 T cell receptor beta chains came from one sample sequenced in a study of neurological immune-mediated disorders. TCRdb independently ran MiXCR on the 5' RACE reads; one entry per CDR3 protein. The table shows about 36,000 distinct CDR3 sequences, with over 9% occurring only once. What was sequenced was PBMCs. These receptors all stem from a woman between 25 and 40 years old with HTLV-1-associated myelopathy (HAM/TSP).

V and J are TRBV2 and TRBJ2-2; the match to TRBD2 covers 7 bases. This CDR3 spans 18 amino acids. After removal of 7 bases from V and 4 bases from J, the junction contained 18 bases not matched to a gene. Germline lookup yields CDR1 SNHLY and CDR2 FYNNEI. The CDR3 is CASNKCSTGLSGTGELFF. DNA of the CDR3: TGTGCCAGCAATAAGTGTTCAACGGGACTATCAGGCACCGGGGAGCTGTTTTTT.

This clonotype was observed at least ten times. The rearrangement joins TRBV6-5 to TRBJ2-7; possible D gene TRBD1, 5 bases. V was trimmed by 2 bases and J by 0 bases, leaving 5 bases between them. This CDR3 is 13 amino acids long. Germline lookup yields CDR1 MNHEY and CDR2 SVGAGI. CDR3 region: CASSYQGSYEQYF. The CDR3 bases are TGTGCCAGCAGTTACCAGGGCTCCTACGAGCAGTACTTC.

The table lists this clonotype with many counts. CDR3 loop: CSARMGRGDQPQHF. CDR3 coding DNA: TGCAGTGCTCGAATGGGCAGGGGGGACCAGCCCCAGCATTTT. J is TRBJ1-5 and V is TRBV20-1, with 7 bases that match TRBD1. V was clipped by 5 bases and J by 7 bases; unmatched bases: 11. This CDR3 has 14 residues. The germline gives CDR1 DFQATT, CDR2 SNEGSKA (reference sequence).

The V call is TRBV11-2, the J call TRBJ2-2, with 10 bases aligning to TRBD1. J lost 0 bases, V lost 4 bases, and 8 bases had no gene match. The germline gives CDR1 SGHAT, CDR2 FQNNGV. The CDR3 has 18 amino acids. The chain's CDR3 is CASSSPRQGASNTGELFF. CDR3 in DNA: TGTGCCAGCAGCTCACCGCGACAGGGGGCATCGAACACCGGGGAGCTGTTTTTT.

In its sample, this clonotype was seen many times. The J gene is TRBJ1-6, the V gene TRBV27; D is ambiguous. Trimming pared 5 bases from V and 8 bases from J, leaving 7 bases between. Germline lookup yields CDR1 MNHEY and CDR2 SMNVEV (reference sequence). This CDR3 has 12 amino acids. CDR3 loop: CASSEVDSPLHF. CDR3 coding DNA: TGTGCCAGCAGTGAGGTAGATTCACCCCTCCACTTT.

This clonotype came up many times. The rearrangement uses TRBV20-1 and TRBJ2-2; tentatively, D is TRBD1 (5 bases). V was trimmed by 0 bases and J by 0 bases, leaving 8 bases between them. The CDR3 runs to 15 residues. CDR1 and CDR2 (germline): DFQATT, SNEGSKA (reference sequence). CDR3 in amino acids: CSAREMTANTGELFF. Written as DNA, the CDR3 is TGCAGTGCTAGAGAGATGACAGCGAACACCGGGGAGCTGTTTTTT.